These 26 T cell receptor beta chains originate from one sample sequenced in a study of blood T cell repertoires in COVID-19. Only in-frame clones appear in the TCRdb table, and some are missing; sequencing was by immunoSEQ multiplex PCR. The sample contains about 100,000 clones, approximately 86% of which appear only once. Input material: PBMCs or T cells enriched from blood (not recorded which). Receptors were obtained from a woman aged 45-59 years who had recovered from COVID-19.

The chain combines TRBV28 with TRBJ1-4; TRBD1 agrees at 8 bases. This CDR3 region has 16 residues. CDR1 is MDHEN and CDR2 is SYDVKM in the germline V gene. Here the CDR3 DNA reads TGTGCAACCGCCCCCCACTCAGGGGGCGAAGGGGAAAAACTGTTTTTT. Residues: CATAPHSGGEGEKLFF.

V is TRBV28 and J is TRBJ2-1, with 8 bases matching TRBD2. Germline CDR1 MDHEN, CDR2 SYDVKM. The J segment lost 5 bases and the V segment lost 3 bases, leaving 9 bases of the junction unmatched. The CDR3 consists of 16 residues. CDR3 residues: CASSFPGLAPDNEQFF. In DNA form, the CDR3 reads TGTGCCAGCAGTTTTCCCGGACTAGCACCCGACAATGAGCAGTTCTTC.

The chain uses TRBV5-1 and TRBJ1-4; maybe TRBD1 (5 bases). This CDR3 is built from 16 residues. Germline loops: CDR1 SGHRS, CDR2 YFSETQ. V was shortened by 4 bases and J by 2 bases, with 15 bases between the two germline ends. CDR3 residues: CASSGAAGSTNEKLFF. CDR3 DNA: TGCGCCAGCAGCGGGGCCGCGGGGTCCACTAATGAAAAACTGTTTTTT.

The CDR3 here is CASSFPSGGGNTGELFF. The CDR3 DNA reads TGTGCCAGCAGTTTCCCCAGTGGGGGAGGAAACACCGGGGAGCTGTTTTTT. This rearrangement joins TRBV28 to TRBJ2-2; possible D gene TRBD2, 6 bases. CDR3 length: 17 residues. V lost 3 bases and J 2 bases, leaving 16 bases between the germline ends. Germline lookup yields CDR1 MDHEN and CDR2 SYDVKM.

The chain carries TRBV2 and TRBJ2-2, with a possible D match to TRBD1 (5 bases). CDR3 length: 13 residues. Germline CDR1 and CDR2: SNHLY and FYNNEI. V lost 8 bases and J 4 bases, leaving 11 bases between the germline ends. CDR3 sequence (DNA): TGTGCCAGCCTGGCAGGGCTCACCGGGGAGCTGTTTTTT. Protein sequence: CASLAGLTGELFF.

This chain uses TRBV7-2 with TRBJ1-2, with D unclear. Deletions cut 2 bases from V and 0 bases from J, with 10 bases between. The CDR3 is 15 amino acids. Germline V CDR1 and CDR2: SGHTA, FQGNSA. In DNA, the CDR3 is TGTGCCAGCAGCTTACGACGGCTAGCTAACTATGGCTACACCTTC. It specifies CASSLRRLANYGYTF. The full variable domain, rest sourced from reference TRBV7-2 and TRBJ1-2, is GAGVSQSPSNKVTEKGKDVELRCDPISGHTALYWYRQSLGQGLEFLIYFQGNSAPDKSGLPSDRFSAERTGGSVSTLTIQRTQQEDSAVYLCASSLRRLANYGYTFGSGTRLTVV.

The rearrangement uses TRBV3-1 (or the pseudogene TRBV3-2) and TRBJ2-7; D is unclear. The germline gives CDR1 LGHDT, CDR2 YNNKEL (reference sequence). This CDR3 is built from 17 residues. V lost 1 base and J lost 0, with 16 bases in between. In nucleotides, the CDR3 is TGTGCCAGCAGCCAAGTTCTTTTTCAGTCCCTCTCCTACGAGCAGTACTTC. The encoded protein is CASSQVLFQSLSYEQYF.

The rearrangement joins TRBV30 to TRBJ1-1; D perhaps matches TRBD1 (5 bases). This CDR3 contains 14 residues. Trimming stripped 3 bases from V and 2 bases from J, with 13 bases between. CDR1 is GTSNPN, CDR2 SVGIG, per germline (reference sequence). CDR3 coding DNA: TGTGCCTGGAGACACACAGGCGTTAACACTGAAGCTTTCTTT. As protein: CAWRHTGVNTEAFF.

This clone has only a few counts. The chain combines TRBV7-2 with TRBJ1-5; D is unclear. The CDR3 contains 15 residues. V lost 3 bases to trimming and J lost 0 bases, with 9 bases between them. The germline V gene encodes CDR1 SGHTA and CDR2 FQGNSA. The CDR3: CASSFSPSSNQPQHF. The DNA of the CDR3 is TGTGCCAGCAGCTTCTCTCCCTCTAGCAATCAGCCCCAGCATTTT. Full variable domain (remainder filled in from reference TRBV7-2 and TRBJ1-5): GAGVSQSPSNKVTEKGKDVELRCDPISGHTALYWYRQSLGQGLEFLIYFQGNSAPDKSGLPSDRFSAERTGGSVSTLTIQRTQQEDSAVYLCASSFSPSSNQPQHFGDGTRLSIL.

This chain links TRBV18 with TRBJ1-6, with D possibly matching TRBD1 (5 bases). V lost 4 bases and J 8 bases, leaving 15 bases between the germline ends. There are 15 residues in the CDR3. The germline V gene encodes CDR1 KGHSH and CDR2 LQKENI. In DNA, the CDR3 is TGTGCCAGCTCACTGGGCGGGGCAGATGATTCACCCCTCCACTTT. This gives the protein CASSLGGADDSPLHF.

This clone was seen a handful of times. The chain has TRBV28 and TRBJ1-2, with a tentative D call TRBD1 (6 bases). Trimming removed 6 bases at V and 0 bases at J, with 14 bases between. The CDR3 runs to 15 residues. Germline CDR1 is MDHEN and CDR2 is SYDVKM. The CDR3: CASRPTGSANYGYTF. CDR3 coding DNA: TGTGCCAGCAGGCCTACAGGGTCGGCTAACTATGGCTACACCTTC.

This chain joins TRBV5-1 and TRBJ2-6; 8 bases line up with TRBD1. V shed 2 bases and J 4 bases; nucleotides not matched to a gene: 17. This CDR3 spans 20 amino acids. Germline V gene sequence: CDR1 SGHRS, CDR2 YFSETQ. DNA of the CDR3: TGCGCCAGCAGCTTCCCTGTGGGGGACAGGACCTTCAACGGGGCCAACGTCCTGACTTTC. Its protein product is CASSFPVGDRTFNGANVLTF.

V and J are TRBV19 and TRBJ2-3, with TRBD2 identical over 9 bases. CDR3 length equals 16 residues. V trimming: 5 bases; J trimming: 1 base; junction bases outside the gene matches: 7. CDR1 is LNHDA and CDR2 is SQIVND in the germline V gene (reference sequence). The CDR3 DNA reads TGTGCCAGTAGTCCTATAGCGGGAGATGGCACAGATACGCAGTATTTT. Its translation: CASSPIAGDGTDTQYF.

The chain uses TRBV12-2 and TRBJ2-3; TRBD1, the D gene given by the table, was not confirmed from the DNA. TRBV12-2 is listed as a pseudogene. CDR3 length equals 17 residues. CDR3: CASRLAIGQGKSDTQYF. The CDR3 nucleotides read TGTGCAAGTCGCTTAGCGATAGGGCAGGGGAAATCAGATACGCAGTATTTT.

The gene calls are TRBV19 and TRBJ2-2; 11 bases line up with TRBD1. Per germline, CDR1 LNHDA and CDR2 SQIVND (reference sequence). V shed 6 bases, J shed 4 bases, and the junction held 1 base outside the gene matches. CDR3 length equals 14 residues. CDR3 region: CASRGQGGTGELFF. CDR3 in DNA: TGTGCCAGTAGGGGACAGGGGGGCACCGGGGAGCTGTTTTTT.

The chain joins TRBV18 to TRBJ2-5; D remains ambiguous. The CDR3 extends over 15 amino acids. V was trimmed by 0 bases and J by 2 bases, leaving 10 bases between them. Germline loops: CDR1 KGHSH, CDR2 LQKENI. CDR3 residues: CASSPPETRQETQYF. CDR3 sequence (DNA): TGTGCCAGCTCACCACCGGAGACGCGGCAAGAGACCCAGTACTTC.

This sequence joins TRBV6-5 and TRBJ2-1; 9 bases match TRBD2. V shed 8 bases, J shed 4 bases, and the junction held 3 bases outside the gene matches. Germline V gene sequence: CDR1 MNHEY, CDR2 SVGAGI. The CDR3 sequence is 13 residues long. The DNA for the CDR3 is TGTGCCAGCTGGGCGGGAGGGTACAATGAGCAGTTCTTC. Protein sequence: CASWAGGYNEQFF.

This chain joins TRBV28 and TRBJ1-5, with a tentative D call TRBD1 (5 bases). The V end lost 2 bases, the J end lost 7 bases, and 12 bases lay between the germline ends. Germline V gene sequence: CDR1 MDHEN, CDR2 SYDVKM. This CDR3 is built from 14 residues. For the CDR3, the DNA is TGTGCCAGCAGTTTAGGGCTCCAGGGCCAGCCCCAGCATTTT. Translation: CASSLGLQGQPQHF.

This chain links TRBV5-8 with TRBJ1-5; the match to TRBD1 covers 7 bases. V was pared by 6 bases and J by 6 bases, with 12 bases of the junction left unmatched. Germline CDR1 SGHTS, CDR2 YDEGEE. The CDR3 is 15 residues long. The CDR3 DNA follows: TGTGCCAGCAATTCAGGGGGAGTCAATATTCAGCCCCAGCATTTT. Amino acids: CASNSGGVNIQPQHF.

This chain uses TRBV12-3 or TRBV12-4 with TRBJ1-2; D gene uncertain. V was pared by 5 bases and J by 1 base, with 8 bases between. This CDR3 contains 13 residues. CDR3 sequence (DNA): TGTGCCAGCAGTCTTACAGTTAACTATGGCTACACCTTC. It is translated as CASSLTVNYGYTF.

This clone was seen a handful of times. V usage is TRBV5-1 and J usage is TRBJ2-7; 8 bases are a match to TRBD1. V dropped 0 bases and J dropped 2; count of bases not matched to a gene: 4. CDR1 and CDR2 from the germline V gene are SGHRS and YFSETQ. The CDR3 consists of 15 residues. The CDR3 coding sequence is TGCGCCAGCAGCTTGGCGGGACAGGAAGCCTACGAGCAGTACTTC. This codes for CASSLAGQEAYEQYF.

V is TRBV10-3 and J is TRBJ2-5; weak D call: TRBD1 (6 bases). The ends were cut back, 2 bases at V and 1 base at J, with 8 bases in the middle. The CDR3 contains 14 residues. Germline-derived CDR1 and CDR2 are ENHRY and SYGVKD. CDR3 bases: TGTGCCATCAGTGAGGGACAGCCCCAAGAGACCCAGTACTTC. Encoded protein: CAISEGQPQETQYF.

This clone was seen just once. The CDR3 coding sequence is TGTGCCAGCAGTTACGTCCCCGGGGGGAACGGCTACACCTTC. Its protein is CASSYVPGGNGYTF. The chain has TRBV6-5 and TRBJ1-2; perhaps TRBD1 as D (5 bases). V lost 2 bases, J lost 8 bases, and 15 bases lay in between. Germline loops: CDR1 MNHEY, CDR2 SVGAGI. The CDR3 sequence is 14 residues long.

This rearrangement joins TRBV4-1 to TRBJ1-5; 7 nucleotides agree with TRBD1. V trimming: 3 bases; J trimming: 7 bases; junction bases outside the gene matches: 12. Germline V lookup: CDR1 MGHRA, CDR2 YSYEKL. The CDR3 is 16 residues long. Here the CDR3 DNA reads TGCGCCAGCAGCCACCGTTTTACAGGGGCCGGGCAGCCCCAGCATTTT. It is translated as CASSHRFTGAGQPQHF.

The gene calls are TRBV9 and TRBJ2-7; a possible D gene is TRBD1 (9 bases). Germline CDR1 SGDLS, CDR2 YYNGEE. V dropped 0 bases and J dropped 2 bases, with 18 bases sitting between them. CDR3 length: 17 amino acids. CDR3 in DNA: TGTGCCAGCAGCGTAGCCCCGGGGGGGGACAGGGCCTACGAGCAGTACTTC. This translates into CASSVAPGGDRAYEQYF.

The rearrangement links TRBV11-2 to TRBJ1-1; D remains ambiguous. The CDR3 length is 12 residues. Trimming pared 5 bases from V and 5 bases from J, leaving 9 bases between. Germline V CDR1 and CDR2: SGHAT, FQNNGV. The CDR3 DNA reads as TGTGCCAGCAGCCTATTGGTGACTGAAGCTTTCTTT. It translates to CASSLLVTEAFF.